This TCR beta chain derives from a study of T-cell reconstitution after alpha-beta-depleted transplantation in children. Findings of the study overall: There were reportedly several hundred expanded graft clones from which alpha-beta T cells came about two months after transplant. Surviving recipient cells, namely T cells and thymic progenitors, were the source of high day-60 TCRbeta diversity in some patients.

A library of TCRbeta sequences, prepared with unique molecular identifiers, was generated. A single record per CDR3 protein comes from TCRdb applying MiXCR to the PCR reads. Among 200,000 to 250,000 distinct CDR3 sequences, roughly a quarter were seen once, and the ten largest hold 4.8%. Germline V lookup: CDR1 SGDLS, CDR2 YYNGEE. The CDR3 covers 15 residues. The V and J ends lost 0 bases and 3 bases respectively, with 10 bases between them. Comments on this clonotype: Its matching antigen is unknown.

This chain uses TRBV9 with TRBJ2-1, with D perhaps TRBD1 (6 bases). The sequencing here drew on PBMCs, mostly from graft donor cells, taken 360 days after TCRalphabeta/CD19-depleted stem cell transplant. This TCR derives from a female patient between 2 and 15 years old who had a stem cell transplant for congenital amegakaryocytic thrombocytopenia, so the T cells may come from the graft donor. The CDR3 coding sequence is TGTGCCAGCAGCGTAGATGGGGGACACTACAATGAGCAGTTCTTC. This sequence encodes CASSVDGGHYNEQFF.